The 15 T cell receptor beta chains given below trace back to one sample, sequenced in a study of lymphopenia after photon versus proton radiotherapy. TCRdb keeps only in-frame clones here, not all; method: immunoSEQ multiplex PCR. Here the sample spans about 26,000 clones, more than 70% being singletons. The input for sequencing was peripheral blood, taken from a patient treated with photon-based radiotherapy. Receptors were obtained from a man between 25 and 39 years old with gastric cancer.

This clone was counted only a few times. The gene calls are TRBV9 and TRBJ1-6; 10 nucleotides line up with TRBD1. After removal of 3 bases from V and 7 bases from J, the junction contained 4 bases not matched to a gene. The CDR3 is 15 amino acids. CDR1 is SGDLS, CDR2 YYNGEE, per germline. The CDR3 loop is CASSGRTGGNSPLHF. CDR3 in DNA: TGTGCCAGCAGCGGCAGGACAGGGGGAAATTCACCCCTCCACTTT.

Regarding this clone: Additional DNA sequences in this sample encode the identical CDR3. The chain is built from TRBV6-1 and TRBJ2-7, with 7 positions matching TRBD1. This CDR3 comprises 13 residues. With V trimmed by 7 bases and J by 0 bases, 3 bases remained unmatched. Germline CDR1 reads MNHNS; CDR2 reads SASEGT. CDR3 region: CASIGQASYEQYF. CDR3 sequence (DNA): TGTGCCAGCATTGGACAGGCCTCCTACGAGCAGTACTTC.

CDR3 in amino acids: CASSLEGLGGYTF. The DNA for the CDR3 is TGTGCCAGCAGCTTGGAGGGGTTGGGGGGCTACACCTTC. The chain employs TRBV5-4 and TRBJ1-2, with D possibly TRBD1 on 5 matching bases. Between the trimmed V and J ends, which lost 0 bases and 8 bases, there was a span of 11 bases. The CDR3 covers 13 residues. CDR1 and CDR2 from the germline V gene are SGHNT and YYREEE (reference sequence).

The rearrangement uses TRBV19 and TRBJ1-5, with TRBD1 identical over 8 bases. Germline CDR1 is LNHDA and CDR2 is SQIVND (reference sequence). This CDR3 spans 15 amino acids. Unmatched junction bases numbered 2, after V lost 4 bases and J lost 0 bases. The CDR3 spells CASSKGQVSNQPQHF. The CDR3 region has the DNA TGTGCCAGTAGTAAGGGACAGGTTAGCAATCAGCCCCAGCATTTT.

The J gene is TRBJ2-7, the V gene TRBV28; 9 bases are a match to TRBD1. Germline V gives CDR1 MDHEN, CDR2 SYDVKM. The J segment lost 6 bases and the V segment lost 6 bases, leaving 12 bases of the junction unmatched. This CDR3 is built from 15 residues. The CDR3 region has the DNA TGTGCCAGCAGCCAAGGGACAGGGCCCTCGGGCGAGCAGTACTTC. Translation: CASSQGTGPSGEQYF.

The CDR3 DNA follows: TGTGCCAGCTCACCACCTATAGATACGCAGTATTTT. It encodes CASSPPIDTQYF. This rearrangement joins TRBV18 to TRBJ2-3; D is ambiguous. Germline loops: CDR1 KGHSH, CDR2 LQKENI. V gave up 0 bases and J gave up 5 bases, with 3 bases separating them. This CDR3 is 12 amino acids long.

This chain uses TRBV6-1 with TRBJ2-3; D may be TRBD1 (6 bases). V was shortened by 4 bases and J by 4 bases, with 12 bases between the two germline ends. Germline V CDR1 and CDR2: MNHNS, SASEGT. The CDR3 is made up of 14 amino acids. The CDR3 DNA reads as TGTGCCAGCAGTGTAACACAGGGTCCAGATACGCAGTATTTT. It yields the protein CASSVTQGPDTQYF.

CDR3 nucleotide sequence: TGTGCCAGCAGTTTGGGGGATGGCTACACCTTC. It specifies CASSLGDGYTF. The chain employs TRBV28 and TRBJ1-2; tentatively, D is TRBD1 (5 bases). CDR1 and CDR2 (germline): MDHEN, SYDVKM. The CDR3 runs to 11 residues. V lost 3 bases and J 6 bases, leaving 5 bases between the germline ends.

This clone has just a few counts. The J gene is TRBJ2-3, the V gene TRBV4-2; 8 bases fit TRBD1. Trimming removed 1 base from V and 1 base from J; junction bases left unmatched: 4. Germline lookup yields CDR1 LGHNA and CDR2 YNFKEQ. The CDR3 totals 16 residues. The CDR3 DNA is TGTGCCAGCAGCCAAGTCAAGGGACAGGGCACAGATACGCAGTATTTT. Translation gives CASSQVKGQGTDTQYF.

CDR3 bases: TGTGCCAGCAGCTTGACTGTGCAGGGAAGCGAGCAGTACTTC. It specifies CASSLTVQGSEQYF. The chain is built from TRBV5-4 and TRBJ2-7; a possible D gene is TRBD1 (5 bases). CDR3 length: 14 amino acids. Trimming left V 1 base short and J 6 bases short, with 14 bases between. Germline CDR1 SGHNT, CDR2 YYREEE (reference sequence).

The genes are TRBV19 and TRBJ1-1; D is undetermined. The germline V and J ends were trimmed by 5 bases and 1 base, with 8 bases remaining between them. The germline CDR1 and CDR2 sequences are LNHDA and SQIVND (reference sequence). This CDR3 has 13 amino acids. The CDR3 region has the DNA TGTGCCAGTAGTCTCTCCAGGAACACTGAAGCTTTCTTT. It encodes CASSLSRNTEAFF.

The genes are TRBV7-2 and TRBJ2-3, with D tentatively TRBD2 (5 bases). Germline CDR1 and CDR2: SGHTA and FQGNSA. This CDR3 spans 12 amino acids. Trimming took off 4 bases at V and 10 bases at J, with 12 bases between the two ends. CDR3 amino acids: CASSSGLVAQYF. CDR3 bases: TGTGCCAGCAGCTCTGGACTTGTAGCGCAGTATTTT.

J is TRBJ2-3 and V is TRBV5-1, with a weak D call TRBD1 (6 bases). The V end was cut by 1 base, the J end by 4 bases, with 10 bases between. This CDR3 is 14 amino acids long. CDR1 and CDR2 (germline): SGHRS, YFSETQ. The CDR3 DNA reads as TGCGCCAGCAGCTTGACAGGGTGGGCAGATACGCAGTATTTT. Translation gives CASSLTGWADTQYF.

This clone has just a few counts. This chain links TRBV4-1 with TRBJ2-2; possibly TRBD1 or TRBD2 for D (5 bases each). V lost 2 bases and J 2 bases, leaving 12 bases between the germline ends. This CDR3 spans 16 amino acids. Per germline, CDR1 MGHRA and CDR2 YSYEKL. CDR3 coding DNA: TGCGCCAGCAGCCAACCGGGACGGGGAAACACCGGGGAGCTGTTTTTT. Amino acid sequence: CASSQPGRGNTGELFF.

This rearrangement joins TRBV25-1 to TRBJ2-2; the D gene could be TRBD1 or TRBD2 (5 bases each). V lost 1 base to trimming and J lost 6 bases, with 9 bases between them. CDR1 MGHDK and CDR2 SYGVNS come from the germline V gene. There are 14 residues in the CDR3. Here the CDR3 DNA reads TGTGCCAGCAGTGAATTCGAGGGGTCCGGGGAGCTGTTTTTT. Translating gives CASSEFEGSGELFF. Using reference TRBV25-1 and TRBJ2-2 for the parts outside the CDR3, the full variable domain is EADIYQTPRYLVIGTGKKITLECSQTMGHDKMYWYQQDPGMELHLIHYSYGVNSTEKGDLSSESTVSRIRTEHFPLTLESARPSHTSQYLCASSEFEGSGELFFGEGSRLTVL.